This entry lists 2 T cell receptor beta chains sequenced from one sample in a study of regulatory T cells in long-lasting Graves disease. As for time point: newly diagnosed GD, antithyroid drugs for less than 3 months. Researchers made the TCR library from RNA that was extracted from PBMCs. Construction of the TCR beta libraries employed iRepertoire HTBI primers in conjunction with Arm-PCR of CDR3 regions. MiXCR, applied by TCRdb to the multiplex PCR reads, yields one record per CDR3 protein. The sample lists under 450,000 distinct CDR3 sequences, approximately 10% occurring once. These data are also associated with another study on T cells in Graves' hyperthyroidism and ophthalmopathy.

The source material was peripheral blood mononuclear cells (PBMCs), sampled at new diagnosis, from a patient treated with antithyroid drugs. The receptor set was obtained from a woman aged 18 to 35 with Graves disease.

The gene calls are TRBV20-1 and TRBJ1-3, with TRBD1 matching 8 bases. This CDR3 spans 14 amino acids. Germline V gene lookup returns CDR1 DFQATT and CDR2 SNEGSKA (reference sequence). With 3 bases clipped from V and 4 bases from J, the junction kept 5 bases outside the gene matches. For the CDR3, the DNA is TGCAGTGCTAGGGCAGGGGGCTCCGGAAACACCATATATTTT. It is translated as CSARAGGSGNTIYF.

This clonotype has at least ten counts. The V call is TRBV7-9, the J call TRBJ2-5; 7 bases are shared with TRBD2. In germline, CDR1 is SEHNR, CDR2 FQNEAQ (reference sequence). The CDR3 extends over 17 amino acids. After removal of 1 base from V and 1 base from J, the junction contained 9 bases not matched to a gene. CDR3 in amino acids: CASSLEVAGVIQETQYF. The CDR3 DNA is TGTGCCAGCAGCTTAGAAGTGGCGGGAGTGATCCAAGAGACCCAGTACTTC.